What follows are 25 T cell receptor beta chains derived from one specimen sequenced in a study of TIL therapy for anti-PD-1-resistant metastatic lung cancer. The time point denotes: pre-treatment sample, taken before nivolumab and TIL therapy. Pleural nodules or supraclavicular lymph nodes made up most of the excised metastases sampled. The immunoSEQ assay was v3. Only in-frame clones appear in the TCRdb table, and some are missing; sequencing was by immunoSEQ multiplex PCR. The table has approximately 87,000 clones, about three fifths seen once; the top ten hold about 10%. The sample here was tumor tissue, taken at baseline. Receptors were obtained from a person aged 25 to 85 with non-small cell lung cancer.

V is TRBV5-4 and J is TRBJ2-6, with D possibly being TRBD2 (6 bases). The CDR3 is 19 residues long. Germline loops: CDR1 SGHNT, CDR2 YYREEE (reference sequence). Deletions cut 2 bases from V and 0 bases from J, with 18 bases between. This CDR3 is CASSLMTGVGASGANVLTF. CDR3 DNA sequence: TGTGCCAGCAGCTTAATGACGGGGGTCGGTGCCTCTGGGGCCAACGTCCTGACTTTC.

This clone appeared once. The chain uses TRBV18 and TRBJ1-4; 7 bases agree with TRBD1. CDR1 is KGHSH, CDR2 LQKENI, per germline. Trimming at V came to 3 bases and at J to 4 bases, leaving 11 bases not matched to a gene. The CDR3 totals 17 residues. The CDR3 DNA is TGTGCCAGCTCACCTTCAGGGGGACAGCTTATTAATGAAAAACTGTTTTTT. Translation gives CASSPSGGQLINEKLFF.

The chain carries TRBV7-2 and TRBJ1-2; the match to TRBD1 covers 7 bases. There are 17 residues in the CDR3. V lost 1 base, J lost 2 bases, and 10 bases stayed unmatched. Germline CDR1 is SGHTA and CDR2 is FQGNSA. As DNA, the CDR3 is TGTGCCAGCAGCTTAGGGACAGGAGGGGGACAAAACTATGGCTACACCTTC. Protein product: CASSLGTGGGQNYGYTF.

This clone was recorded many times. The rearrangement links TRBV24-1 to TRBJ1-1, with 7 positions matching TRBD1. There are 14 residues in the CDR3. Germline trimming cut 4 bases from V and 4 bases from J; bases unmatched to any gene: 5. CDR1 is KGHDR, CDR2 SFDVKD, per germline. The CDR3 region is CATSDPGQPTEAFF. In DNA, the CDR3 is TGTGCCACCAGTGACCCGGGACAGCCCACTGAAGCTTTCTTT.

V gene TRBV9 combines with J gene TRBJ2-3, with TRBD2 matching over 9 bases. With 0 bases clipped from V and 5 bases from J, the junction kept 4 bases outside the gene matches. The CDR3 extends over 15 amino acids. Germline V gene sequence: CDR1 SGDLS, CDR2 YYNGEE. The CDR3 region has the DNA TGTGCCAGCAGCGTAGGCGGGGGGGCGAGAGATACGCAGTATTTT. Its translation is CASSVGGGARDTQYF.

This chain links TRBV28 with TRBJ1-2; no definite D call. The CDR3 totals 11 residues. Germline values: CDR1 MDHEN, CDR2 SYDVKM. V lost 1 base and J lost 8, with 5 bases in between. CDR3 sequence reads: CASSLYGGYTF. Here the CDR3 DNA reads TGTGCCAGCAGTTTATATGGGGGCTACACCTTC.

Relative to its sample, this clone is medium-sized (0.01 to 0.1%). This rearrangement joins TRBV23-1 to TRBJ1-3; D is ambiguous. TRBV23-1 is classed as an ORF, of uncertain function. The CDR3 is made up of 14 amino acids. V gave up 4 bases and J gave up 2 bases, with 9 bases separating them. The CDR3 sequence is CASSRPRAGNTIYF. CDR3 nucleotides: TGCGCCAGCAGTCGGCCTCGGGCTGGAAACACCATATATTTT.

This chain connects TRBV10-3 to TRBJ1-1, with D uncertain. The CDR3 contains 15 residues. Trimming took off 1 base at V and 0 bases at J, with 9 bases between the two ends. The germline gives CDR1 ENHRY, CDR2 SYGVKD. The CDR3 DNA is TGTGCCATCAGTGAGTTTGGGAGCATGAACACTGAAGCTTTCTTT. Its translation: CAISEFGSMNTEAFF.

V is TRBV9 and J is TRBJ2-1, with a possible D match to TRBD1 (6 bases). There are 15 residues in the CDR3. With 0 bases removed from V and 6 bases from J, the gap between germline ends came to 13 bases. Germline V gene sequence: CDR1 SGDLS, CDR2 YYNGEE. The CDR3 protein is CASSVAVQGFNEQFF. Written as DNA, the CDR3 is TGTGCCAGCAGCGTAGCGGTACAGGGTTTCAATGAGCAGTTCTTC.

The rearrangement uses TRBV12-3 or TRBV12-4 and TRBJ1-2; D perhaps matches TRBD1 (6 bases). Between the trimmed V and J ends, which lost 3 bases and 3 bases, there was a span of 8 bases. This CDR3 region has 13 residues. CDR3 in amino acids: CASSLDSYYGYTF. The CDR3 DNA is TGTGCCAGCAGTTTGGACAGTTACTATGGCTACACCTTC.

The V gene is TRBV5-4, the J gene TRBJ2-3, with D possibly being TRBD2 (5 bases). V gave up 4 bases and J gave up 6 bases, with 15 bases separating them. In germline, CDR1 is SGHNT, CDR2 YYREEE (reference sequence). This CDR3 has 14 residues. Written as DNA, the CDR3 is TGTGCCAGCAGCCCGGACCAAAGAGGGGATACGCAGTATTTT. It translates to CASSPDQRGDTQYF.

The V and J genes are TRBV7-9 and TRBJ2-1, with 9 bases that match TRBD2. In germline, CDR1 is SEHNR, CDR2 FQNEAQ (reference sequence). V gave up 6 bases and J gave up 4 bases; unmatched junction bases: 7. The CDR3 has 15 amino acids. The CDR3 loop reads CASSLTSGRYNEQFF. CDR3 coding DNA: TGTGCCAGCAGTCTAACTAGCGGGCGATACAATGAGCAGTTCTTC.

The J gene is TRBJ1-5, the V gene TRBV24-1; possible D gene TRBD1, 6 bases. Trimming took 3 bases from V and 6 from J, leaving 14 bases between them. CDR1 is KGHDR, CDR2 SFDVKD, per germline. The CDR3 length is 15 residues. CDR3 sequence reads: CATSDGGRGGQPQHF. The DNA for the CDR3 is TGTGCCACCAGTGATGGAGGCAGGGGAGGTCAGCCCCAGCATTTT.

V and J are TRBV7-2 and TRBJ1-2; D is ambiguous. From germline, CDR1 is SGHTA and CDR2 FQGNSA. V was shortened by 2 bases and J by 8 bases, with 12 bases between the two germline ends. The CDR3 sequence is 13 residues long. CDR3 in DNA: TGTGCCAGCAGCTTACGTGCGGTCGACGGCTACACCTTC. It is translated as CASSLRAVDGYTF.

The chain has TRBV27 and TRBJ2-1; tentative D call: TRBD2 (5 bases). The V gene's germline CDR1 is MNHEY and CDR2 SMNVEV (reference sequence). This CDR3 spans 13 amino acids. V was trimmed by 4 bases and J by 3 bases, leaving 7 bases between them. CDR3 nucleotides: TGTGCCAGCAGTTCGGGGAGCTACAATGAGCAGTTCTTC. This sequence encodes CASSSGSYNEQFF.

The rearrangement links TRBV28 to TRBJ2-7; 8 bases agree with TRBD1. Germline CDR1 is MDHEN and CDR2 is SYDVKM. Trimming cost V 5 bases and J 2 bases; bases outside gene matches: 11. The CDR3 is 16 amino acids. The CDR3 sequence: CASSPLGDRITYEQYF. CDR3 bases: TGTGCCAGCAGTCCGTTGGGGGACAGGATTACCTACGAGCAGTACTTC.

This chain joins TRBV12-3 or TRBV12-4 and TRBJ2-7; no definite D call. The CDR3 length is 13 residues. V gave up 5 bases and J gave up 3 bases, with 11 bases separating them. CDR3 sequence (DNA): TGTGCCAGCAGTCCCGGACGGTTCTACGAGCAGTACTTC. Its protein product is CASSPGRFYEQYF.

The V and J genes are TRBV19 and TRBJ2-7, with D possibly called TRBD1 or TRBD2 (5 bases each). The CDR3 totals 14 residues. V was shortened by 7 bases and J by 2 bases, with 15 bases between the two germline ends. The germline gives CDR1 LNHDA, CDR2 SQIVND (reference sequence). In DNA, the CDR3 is TGTGCCAGTAAGTTTCGGCAGGGACCCTACGAGCAGTACTTC. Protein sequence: CASKFRQGPYEQYF.

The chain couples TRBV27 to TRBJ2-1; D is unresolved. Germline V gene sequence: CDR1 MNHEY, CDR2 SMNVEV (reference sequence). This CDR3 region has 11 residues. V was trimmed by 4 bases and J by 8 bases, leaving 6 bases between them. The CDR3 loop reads CASSSRDEQFF. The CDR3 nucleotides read TGTGCCAGCAGTTCTCGGGATGAGCAGTTCTTC.

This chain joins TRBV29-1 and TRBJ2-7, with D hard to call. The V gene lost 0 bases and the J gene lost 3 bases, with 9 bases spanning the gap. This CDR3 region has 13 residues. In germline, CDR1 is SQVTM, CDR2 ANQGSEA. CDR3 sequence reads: CSVEEVRSYEQYF. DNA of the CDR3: TGCAGCGTTGAAGAGGTCCGAAGCTACGAGCAGTACTTC.

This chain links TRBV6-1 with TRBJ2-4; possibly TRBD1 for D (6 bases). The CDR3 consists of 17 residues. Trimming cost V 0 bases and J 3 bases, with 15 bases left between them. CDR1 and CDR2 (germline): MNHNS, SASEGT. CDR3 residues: CASSEAQRGTGKNIQYF. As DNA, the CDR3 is TGTGCCAGCAGTGAAGCGCAGAGGGGGACGGGCAAAAACATTCAGTACTTC.

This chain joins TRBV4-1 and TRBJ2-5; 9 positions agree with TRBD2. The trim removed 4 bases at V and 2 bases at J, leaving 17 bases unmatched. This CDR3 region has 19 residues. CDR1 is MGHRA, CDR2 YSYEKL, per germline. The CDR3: CASSRGREGPRGRQETQYF. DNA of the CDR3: TGCGCCAGCAGCCGGGGGCGGGAGGGCCCTCGAGGGAGGCAAGAGACCCAGTACTTC.

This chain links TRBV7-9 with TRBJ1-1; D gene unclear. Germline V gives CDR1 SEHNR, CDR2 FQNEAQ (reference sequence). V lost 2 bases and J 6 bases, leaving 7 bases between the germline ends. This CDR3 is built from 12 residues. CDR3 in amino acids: CASSLSVAEAFF. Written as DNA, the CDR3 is TGTGCCAGCAGCTTATCGGTCGCTGAAGCTTTCTTT.

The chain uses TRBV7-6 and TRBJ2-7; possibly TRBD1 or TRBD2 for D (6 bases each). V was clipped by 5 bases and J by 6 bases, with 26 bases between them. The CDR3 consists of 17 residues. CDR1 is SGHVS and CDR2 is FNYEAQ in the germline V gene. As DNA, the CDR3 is TGTGCCAGCAGCCCGGGGGCGGGTTGGACAGCCTGGGGCGAGCAGTACTTC. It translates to CASSPGAGWTAWGEQYF.

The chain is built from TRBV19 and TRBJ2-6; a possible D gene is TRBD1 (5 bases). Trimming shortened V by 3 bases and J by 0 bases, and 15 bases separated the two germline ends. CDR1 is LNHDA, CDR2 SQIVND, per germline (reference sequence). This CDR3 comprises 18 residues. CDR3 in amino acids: CASSIGRGGRSGANVLTF. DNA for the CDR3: TGTGCCAGTAGTATTGGAAGGGGTGGCCGCTCTGGGGCCAACGTCCTGACTTTC.